Here is one T cell receptor (beta chain) with its context. Libraries were prepared by immunoSEQ multiplex PCR; TCRdb keeps only in-frame clonotypes and omits some of them. The sample comprises roughly 220,000 clones, 80% to 90% of which are singletons, and about 20% rests with the top ten. The entry originates in a study of blood T cell repertoires in COVID-19. Study at large: Acute and convalescent COVID-19 samples came from the United States, Italy and Spain. The cDNA or gDNA used as material had been derived from T cells, B-cell-depleted T cells, or PBMCs.

Trimming removed 1 base at V and 0 bases at J, with 10 bases between. Germline V CDR1 and CDR2: LNHDA, SQIVND (reference sequence). The CDR3 is made up of 15 amino acids. The TCR sequence derives from a man younger than 45 with active or convalescent COVID-19. The sequencing sample was made of peripheral blood. V usage is TRBV19 and J usage is TRBJ2-7; D is possibly TRBD2 (5 bases). The CDR3 reads CASSIGPGTSYEQYF. CDR3 sequence (DNA): TGTGCCAGTAGTATAGGCCCGGGAACCTCCTACGAGCAGTACTTC. The full variable domain, completed using reference TRBV19 and TRBJ2-7, is DGGITQSPKYLFRKEGQNVTLSCEQNLNHDAMYWYRQDPGQGLRLIYYSQIVNDFQKGDIAEGYSVSREKKESFPLTVTSAQKNPTAFYLCASSIGPGTSYEQYFGPGTRLTVT.